This TCR beta chain was captured in a study of T cell responses to AZD1222 COVID-19 vaccine (dated by TCRdb to about 2021). At the level of the whole study: A total of roughly 240 trial participants underwent TCR sequencing, of whom approximately 210 received two doses of AZD1222 and some 26 received two doses of the MenACWY control vaccine. Trial participants were enrolled into age subgroups of 18-55, 56-69 and 70-plus years, which contained roughly 150, 30 and 60 TCR-sequenced participants, respectively.

The CDR3 regions of human TCRbeta chains were analyzed by immunosequencing. As for how the authors treated the data: Repertoire TCRs were checked for matches against a reference library of SARS-CoV-2-specific TCRs that had been generated using the MIRA antigen-specificity platform. Breadth was defined as the fraction of unique TCRs that were SARS-CoV-2-associated. Depth was defined as the fraction of total T cells that were SARS-CoV-2-associated. Each spike-specific TCR was assigned to its reactive spike region and to a CD4 or CD8 class using the MIRA data. Log10-transformed breadth and depth values were compared by one-way ANOVA with Sidak's multiple comparisons tests. In TCRdb, the immuneACCESS table is reduced to in-frame sequences with V and J assigned. These tables do not hold every clone; where another copy was compared, an unresolved V gene accounts for under half, and the others remain unexplained. V, J and clone size are taken as reported in that table, and D and trimming were inferred from the DNA itself. Counted in this sample were 120,000 or so clones; 80% to 90% of them appeared once. Together, the top ten hold over 25% of the sample.

As concerns this clone: The antigen it binds to is not known. The sample holds no much larger clone one base away, and base qualities are not on file.

According to the study, the label for this sample's time point signals: about 28 days (+/-7) after the second vaccine dose. AZD1222 recipients with second doses at about 4 weeks or about 12 weeks were pooled, because spike-specific TCR depth and breadth did not differ between schedules. Samples from vaccinated people were obtained from the UK trials COV001 and COV002, which included a single-blind randomized controlled phase 2/3 trial of AZD1222 (ChAdOx1 nCoV-19) in healthy adults. Trial participant PBMC samples were collected at day 0 and day 28 after the second dose for TCRbeta chain sequencing. From a lookup of the germline V gene, CDR1 and CDR2 are SGDLS and YYNGEE. Counted from cysteine to phenylalanine, this CDR3 has 15 amino acids. Left in the record is the CDR3 DNA by itself, 45 bases read in frame from the first base. Compared with germline, V lacks 1 base and J lacks 13 bases; bases without a gene match: 10.

Here is what the overall study found, with its caveats: Spike-specific TCR breadth and depth rose significantly after two AZD1222 doses compared with day 0 and with MenACWY recipients. In the small 56-69-year group, the increase in depth fell short of significance, most likely because of low power. Reportedly, close to half of the unique spike-specific TCRs recognized epitopes lying outside the regions that are mutated in the B.1.351 and B.1.1.7 variants. Because no samples from the day 14 peak response were available, repertoires could be characterized only after the peak T cell response. Conclusions about previously exposed vaccinees are limited, since just five to seven AZD1222 recipients were seropositive for SARS-CoV-2 at baseline. The vaccine-associated CD4 TCRs covered the entire spike protein, and the dominant responses fell in regions 160-218 and 743-854. Most participants were white British and females outnumbered males, and the authors suggested that clonal diversity may have been underestimated.

The input for sequencing was peripheral blood, taken 28 days after the second AZD1222 dose. The V and J segments used are TRBV9 and TRBJ1-6; the central 8 bases match TRBD1. This TCR came from an adult who received the AZD1222 COVID-19 vaccine. The DNA sequence follows: TGTGCCAGCAGCGTAACTTGGGACAGGACATCCCCCCTCCACTTT. It codes for CASSVTWDRTSPLHF.